The 15 T cell receptor beta chains reported below all come from one sample, sequenced in a study of T-cell reconstitution after alpha-beta-depleted transplantation in children. Unique molecular identifiers were used to barcode this TCRbeta library. TCRdb called the PCR reads again in MiXCR, with one record for every CDR3 protein. The profile covers more than 25,000 distinct CDR3 sequences, with roughly 6% appearing a single time and roughly 7% taken by the ten largest. The specimen was PBMCs, mostly from graft donor cells, collected 180 days after TCRalphabeta/CD19-depleted stem cell transplant. The origin of the receptors is a male patient between 5 and 17 years old who had a stem cell transplant for acute myeloid leukemia, so the T cells may come from the graft donor.

This clonotype is classed as medium-sized. The V call is TRBV29-1, the J call TRBJ2-5; D is unresolved. The germline V and J ends were trimmed by 7 bases and 1 base, with 13 bases remaining between them. From germline, CDR1 is SQVTM and CDR2 ANQGSEA. CDR3 length: 13 amino acids. The CDR3 spells CSALHLGQETQYF. The CDR3 DNA reads TGCAGCGCCCTCCACCTAGGCCAAGAGACCCAGTACTTC.

This clonotype is medium-sized within its sample. V and J are TRBV7-2 and TRBJ2-1; 12 bases are a match to TRBD2. Trimming at V came to 5 bases and at J to 2 bases, leaving 4 bases not matched to a gene. Germline assignment: CDR1 SGHTA and CDR2 FQGNSA. CDR3 length: 16 amino acids. CDR3 region: CASSPRTSGTYNEQFF. The CDR3 DNA is TGTGCCAGCAGCCCGCGGACTAGCGGGACCTACAATGAGCAGTTCTTC.

As concerns this clonotype: This could be a read error, since a much larger clone is one nucleotide away. The chain has TRBV3-1 and TRBJ2-7; 7 bases line up with TRBD1. The CDR3 covers 15 residues. The J segment lost 2 bases and the V segment lost 4 bases, leaving 8 bases of the junction unmatched. Germline CDR1 and CDR2: LGHDT and YNNKEL (reference sequence). CDR3 DNA sequence: TGTGCCAGCAGCCGAACACCGGGACAGACCTACGAGCAGTACGTC. Protein: CASSRTPGQTYEQYV.

There are many counts of this clonotype. The gene calls are TRBV7-6 and TRBJ2-7, with D perhaps assigned TRBD1 or TRBD2 (5 bases each). The V end was cut by 1 base, the J end by 5 bases, with 21 bases between. CDR3 size: 17 residues. Germline V gene sequence: CDR1 SGHVS, CDR2 FNYEAQ. CDR3 protein: CASSLVTFGTGADEQYF. The CDR3 bases are TGTGCCAGCAGCTTAGTGACTTTCGGGACGGGTGCAGACGAGCAGTACTTC.

This clonotype showed up many times. V usage is TRBV21-1 and J usage is TRBJ2-7. TRBV21-1 counts as a pseudogene. This CDR3 contains 8 residues. The CDR3 reads CAIYEQYF. Here the CDR3 DNA reads TGTGCAATCTACGAGCAGTACTTC.

This clonotype showed up many times. The rearrangement links TRBV29-1 to TRBJ2-3, with D possibly TRBD1 on 6 matching bases. The CDR3 is 13 residues long. Germline-derived CDR1 and CDR2 are SQVTM and ANQGSEA. The ends were cut back, 3 bases at V and 4 bases at J, with 11 bases in the middle. This CDR3 reads CSVEGARADTQYF. The CDR3 DNA reads as TGCAGCGTTGAGGGGGCTAGGGCAGATACGCAGTATTTT.

This clonotype was observed many times. The V call is TRBV29-1, the J call TRBJ2-5; D tentatively fits TRBD1 or TRBD2 (5 bases each). CDR3 length equals 12 residues. From germline, CDR1 is SQVTM and CDR2 ANQGSEA. Between the trimmed V and J ends, which lost 6 bases and 5 bases, there was a span of 13 bases. CDR3 bases: TGCAGCGTGGGGGTCAGGGTGGAGACCCAGTACTTC. Protein: CSVGVRVETQYF.

This clonotype was counted ten times or more. The rearrangement links TRBV5-8 to TRBJ1-5; D remains ambiguous. Trimming took off 1 base at V and 2 bases at J, with 13 bases between the two ends. CDR3 length: 16 residues. Germline V gene data show CDR1 as SGHTS and CDR2 as YDEGEE. CDR3 bases: TGTGCCAGCAGCTTGACTCGGGGATCGGGCAATCAGCCCCAGCATTTT. It codes for CASSLTRGSGNQPQHF.

This clonotype is termed medium-sized. The chain links TRBV20-1 to TRBJ2-7; D remains unclear. V gave up 4 bases and J gave up 2 bases, with 12 bases separating them. The V gene's germline CDR1 is DFQATT and CDR2 SNEGSKA (reference sequence). This CDR3 has 13 residues. The CDR3 DNA reads as TGCAGTGCTATAGGGAACGACCCCTACGAGCAGTACTTC. This sequence encodes CSAIGNDPYEQYF.

Many counts were recorded for this clonotype. The rearrangement joins TRBV30 to TRBJ2-7, with 8 bases lining up with TRBD2. This CDR3 region has 13 residues. Germline assignment: CDR1 GTSNPN and CDR2 SVGIG (reference sequence). V gave up 0 bases and J gave up 10 bases; unmatched junction bases: 8. CDR3 sequence reads: CAWSVDGRASQYF. The CDR3 DNA is TGTGCCTGGAGTGTAGACGGGAGGGCTAGCCAGTACTTC.

This clonotype was seen at least ten times. CDR3 region: CSARPGAYNEQFF. CDR3 nucleotides: TGCAGTGCTAGGCCAGGGGCGTACAATGAGCAGTTCTTC. The chain joins TRBV20-1 to TRBJ2-1; tentative D call: TRBD1 (6 bases). With 3 bases removed from V and 4 bases from J, the gap between germline ends came to 10 bases. CDR1 is DFQATT and CDR2 is SNEGSKA in the germline V gene (reference sequence). CDR3 length: 13 amino acids.

This clonotype has ten or more counts. DNA of the CDR3: TGCGCCAGCAGCTTAAGTAGCGGGAGTTGGGAGACCCAGTACTTC. This codes for CASSLSSGSWETQYF. The V and J genes are TRBV5-1 and TRBJ2-5; 9 bases match TRBD2. The V gene end was trimmed by 2 bases and the J gene end by 5 bases; junction bases not matched to a gene: 7. This CDR3 has 15 residues. Per the germline V gene, CDR1 is SGHRS and CDR2 is YFSETQ.

The chain employs TRBV11-2 and TRBJ2-7, with D perhaps TRBD1 or TRBD2 (5 bases each). Germline V gene sequence: CDR1 SGHAT, CDR2 FQNNGV. V was trimmed by 4 bases and J by 2 bases, leaving 21 bases between them. The CDR3 consists of 17 residues. In DNA form, the CDR3 reads TGTGCCAGCAGCTCCATCCGGGGCGCGGCAGCCACCTACGAGCAGTACTTC. Translation gives CASSSIRGAAATYEQYF.

This clonotype was detected only once. The chain links TRBV5-1 to TRBJ2-5; no clear D gene. CDR1 is SGHRS and CDR2 is YFSETQ in the germline V gene. V was clipped by 2 bases and J by 1 base, with 15 bases between them. CDR3 length: 16 amino acids. CDR3 nucleotides: TGCGCCAGCAGCTTAGAAGGAATCCCCCTCCAAGAGACCCAGTACTTC. Translating it yields CASSLEGIPLQETQYF. The full variable domain, rest sourced from reference TRBV5-1 and TRBJ2-5, is KAGVTQTPRYLIKTRGQQVTLSCSPISGHRSVSWYQQTPGQGLQFLFEYFSETQRNKGNFPGRFSGRQFSNSRSEMNVSTLELGDSALYLCASSLEGIPLQETQYFGPGTRLLVL.

This clonotype was picked up many times. The chain combines TRBV29-1 with TRBJ2-1, with 10 bases matching TRBD2. V lost 2 bases and J lost 4; bases outside the gene matches: 26. Germline V CDR1 and CDR2: SQVTM, ANQGSEA. The CDR3 runs to 22 residues. CDR3 in amino acids: CSVELRRELAGILLYLYNEQFF. CDR3 nucleotide sequence: TGCAGCGTTGAACTTAGACGGGAACTAGCGGGGATCTTACTTTACCTTTACAATGAGCAGTTCTTC.